These T cell receptor beta chains were read from a single sample in a study of blood T cells in healthy people across ages. TCRdb passed the 5' RACE reads through MiXCR, listing each CDR3 protein once. Here the sample spans around 620,000 distinct CDR3 sequences, 25% to 30% being singletons. The sample consisted of blood. All receptors come from a woman in her sixties or seventies in good health. CDR3s include the opening cysteine and the closing phenylalanine or tryptophan. The order of the fields is D gene, J gene, clone size, V gene, CDR3 DNA, CDR3 protein. A D gene is named only where the DNA matches it firmly. Rows may omit the clone size; those that give it use once, few, many or a size class.

NA | TRBJ2-5 | NA | TRBV7-2 | TGTGCCAGCACCAGGACTTGGGGAGAGACCCAGTACTTC | CASTRTWGETQYF
TRBD2 | TRBJ2-1 | NA | TRBV19 | TGTGCCAGTAGAGCGGGACGGAGATCCTACAATGAGCAGTTCTTC | CASRAGRRSYNEQFF
NA | TRBJ1-5 | few | TRBV12-5 | TGTGCTAGTGGCTCCGGCGGGGGTGCTCAGCCCCAGCATTTT | CASGSGGGAQPQHF
NA | TRBJ2-2 | NA | TRBV12-3/TRBV12-4 | TGTGCCAGCAGTTTCTCAGGGGTTACCGGGGAGCTGTTTTTT | CASSFSGVTGELFF
TRBD1 | TRBJ2-1 | few | TRBV27 | TGTGCCAGCCTGGCTGGGAGTTCTAGGGGGCATGAGCAGTTCTTC | CASLAGSSRGHEQFF
NA | TRBJ2-5 | many | TRBV10-3 | TGTGCCATCAGTGAGTTGGGCCAAGAGACCCAGTACTTC | CAISELGQETQYF
NA | TRBJ2-7 | NA | TRBV10-3 | TGTGCCATCAGTGAGGATAGCAGCCACGAGCAGTACTTC | CAISEDSSHEQYF
NA | TRBJ1-6 | once | TRBV9 | TGTGCCAGCAGCGGGACAGCCGCCTTCGATTCACCCCTCCACTTT | CASSGTAAFDSPLHF
TRBD1 | TRBJ2-2 | NA | TRBV7-9 | TGTGCCAGCAGCTTTGGACAGGCCGGGGAGCTGTTTTTT | CASSFGQAGELFF
NA | TRBJ1-5 | NA | TRBV7-9 | TGTGCCAGCAGCTTAGCGTCAGGGGTTGGTAGCAATCAGCCCCAGCATTTT | CASSLASGVGSNQPQHF
NA | TRBJ2-7 | once | TRBV5-1 | TGCGCCAGCAGCTTGGAAAGCCAGCAGTACTTC | CASSLESQQYF
NA | TRBJ2-6 | NA | TRBV7-9 | TGTGCCAGCAGCTATACACAGGGAATCCCCTCCTCTGGGGCCAACGTCCTGACTTTC | CASSYTQGIPSSGANVLTF
NA | TRBJ2-1 | NA | TRBV5-1 | TGCGCCAGCAGCTTGCGGTTGACGAGGAAGGCCTACAATGAGCAGTTCTTC | CASSLRLTRKAYNEQFF
NA | TRBJ2-1 | NA | TRBV6-1 | TGTGCCAGCAGTGACAATATAGCAGGGGACTCCTGGAATGAGCAGTTCTTC | CASSDNIAGDSWNEQFF
NA | TRBJ2-5 | few | TRBV20-1 | TGCAGTCTTCAACATTTGGGGGTACAAGAGACCCAGTACTTC | CSLQHLGVQETQYF
NA | TRBJ1-2 | NA | TRBV7-2 | TGTGCCAGCAGCACCAGGACAGAGGGGGGATATGGCTACACCTTC | CASSTRTEGGYGYTF
NA | TRBJ1-2 | few | TRBV3-1 | TGTGCCAGCAGCCCGACGAATCTGGAGAGGGGCTACACCTTC | CASSPTNLERGYTF
TRBD1 | TRBJ1-1 | NA | TRBV4-1 | TGCGCCAGCAGCCGTGAGGGACAGGGTAGTGCTGAAGCTTTCTTT | CASSREGQGSAEAFF
NA | TRBJ2-3 | NA | TRBV7-2 | TGTGCCAGCAGCTTAGAAACAGGGCGGTCAGATACGCAGTATTTT | CASSLETGRSDTQYF
NA | TRBJ1-4 | NA | TRBV6-6 | TGTGCCAGCAGTACCCTCGGGGAGGGTTTTTCGCTTGCTAATGAAAAACTGTTTTTT | CASSTLGEGFSLANEKLFF
NA | TRBJ2-5 | many | TRBV29-1 | TGCAGCGTCGGACAGTCGACTAGGGAGACCCAGTACTTC | CSVGQSTRETQYF
TRBD2 | TRBJ2-5 | NA | TRBV11-2 | TGTGCCAGCAGCTGGCTAGCGGGGGGTGAGACCCAGTACTTC | CASSWLAGGETQYF
NA | TRBJ2-5 | NA | TRBV14 | TGTGCCAGCAGCTTAGTAACCGCCCCCAGGCAGTACTTC | CASSLVTAPRQYF
TRBD1 | TRBJ1-3 | NA | TRBV12-3/TRBV12-4 | TGTGCCAGCAGTTGGAAGCGGGACAGCTCTGGAAACACCATATATTTT | CASSWKRDSSGNTIYF
NA | TRBJ2-4 | few | TRBV20-1 | TGCAGTGCTAGTGGGGACAAAAACATTCAGTACTTC | CSASGDKNIQYF
TRBD1 | TRBJ1-4 | NA | TRBV20-1 | TGCAGTGCTAGAGCGCCGACAGGGGGAGATGAACAACTGTTTTTT | CSARAPTGGDEQLFF
TRBD2 | TRBJ2-2 | NA | TRBV20-1 | TGCAGTGCTAAAGGACTAGCGGGGGCGGGTCAGGAGCTGTTTTTT | CSAKGLAGAGQELFF
NA | TRBJ2-1 | few | TRBV11-2 | TGTGCCAGCAGCCTCGAGGGGGGATTCAATGAGCAGTTCTTC | CASSLEGGFNEQFF
TRBD2 | TRBJ2-5 | NA | TRBV5-1 | TGCGCCAGCAGCATGACTAGCGGGGCCGTGGGGGCCCAGTACTTC | CASSMTSGAVGAQYF
TRBD1 | TRBJ2-5 | NA | TRBV5-1 | TGCGCCAGCAGCAGGAAGACAGGGTTGGAAGAGACCCAGTACTTC | CASSRKTGLEETQYF
TRBD1 | TRBJ1-4 | NA | TRBV29-1 | TGCAGCGTCTGGGACAGTGGTTCCGCCTTGTTTTTT | CSVWDSGSALFF
NA | TRBJ1-2 | NA | TRBV24-1 | TGTGCCACCAGTGATCGACGAGAGTTTCCTGGTGGCTACACCTTC | CATSDRREFPGGYTF
NA | TRBJ2-1 | few | TRBV13 | TGTGCCAGCAGCTTACAACAGGGAGGCAATGAGCAGTTCTTC | CASSLQQGGNEQFF
NA | TRBJ2-5 | few | TRBV29-1 | TGCAGCGTTGAAAGAGGGGCGGGGGAGACCCAGTACTTC | CSVERGAGETQYF
TRBD1 | TRBJ1-6 | NA | TRBV5-1 | TGCGCCAGCAGGGACCCCGGGACAGGGGATTCACCCCTCCACTTT | CASRDPGTGDSPLHF
TRBD1 | TRBJ2-4 | NA | TRBV9 | TGTGCCAGCAGCGTAGGAGAGATATTGGGACAGGGGAACAAAAACATTCAGTACTTC | CASSVGEILGQGNKNIQYF
NA | TRBJ2-3 | NA | TRBV24-1 | TGTGCCACGGGGGACTCCACGGGCCCCACAGATACGCAGTATTTT | CATGDSTGPTDTQYF
NA | TRBJ1-4 | few | TRBV20-1 | TGCAGTGCTAGAGATCTGCCTAATGAAAAACTGTTTTTT | CSARDLPNEKLFF
NA | TRBJ2-7 | few | TRBV7-9 | TGTGCCAGCAGCTTAAGCACAGGGAATCTCCTGGTTTACGAGCAGTACTTC | CASSLSTGNLLVYEQYF
TRBD1 | TRBJ2-7 | NA | TRBV28 | TGTGCCAGCAGCTCATGGGGGACAGGGAATCACGAGCAGTACTTC | CASSSWGTGNHEQYF
TRBD1 | TRBJ2-7 | NA | TRBV5-1 | TGCGCCAGCAGCAATTCCGGGACAGGGGTCTACGAGCAGTACTTC | CASSNSGTGVYEQYF
TRBD2 | TRBJ2-1 | NA | TRBV6-2/TRBV6-3 | TGTGCCAGCGGGCTAGCGGGGGGCTCCTACAATGAGCAGTTCTTC | CASGLAGGSYNEQFF
NA | TRBJ2-3 | few | TRBV29-1 | TGCAGCGTTGATGCTAGCACAGATACGCAGTATTTT | CSVDASTDTQYF